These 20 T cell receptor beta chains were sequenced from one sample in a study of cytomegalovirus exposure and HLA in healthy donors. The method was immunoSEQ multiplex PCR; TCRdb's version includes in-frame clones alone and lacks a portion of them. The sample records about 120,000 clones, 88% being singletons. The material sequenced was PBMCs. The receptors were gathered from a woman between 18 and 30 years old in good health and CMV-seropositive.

The CDR3 loop reads CASSVQSSNTEAFF. CDR3 coding DNA: TGTGCCAGCAGCGTACAGAGTTCGAACACTGAAGCTTTCTTT. The chain joins TRBV7-9 to TRBJ1-1; D call uncertain. CDR3 size: 14 residues. The V end was cut by 5 bases, the J end by 1 base, with 11 bases between. Germline CDR1 SEHNR, CDR2 FQNEAQ (reference sequence).

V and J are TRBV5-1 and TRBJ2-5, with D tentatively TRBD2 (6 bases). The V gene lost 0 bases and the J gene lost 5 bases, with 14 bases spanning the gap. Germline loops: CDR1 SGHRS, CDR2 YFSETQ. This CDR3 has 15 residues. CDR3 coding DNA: TGCGCCAGCAGCTTGGGTCACGGGGCGGGGGAGACCCAGTACTTC. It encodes CASSLGHGAGETQYF.

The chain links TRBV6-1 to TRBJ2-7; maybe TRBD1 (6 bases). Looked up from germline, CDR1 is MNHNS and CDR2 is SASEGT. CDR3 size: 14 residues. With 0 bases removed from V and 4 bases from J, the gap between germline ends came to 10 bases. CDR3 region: CASSEAQGIYEQYF. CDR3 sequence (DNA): TGTGCCAGCAGTGAAGCACAGGGTATTTACGAGCAGTACTTC.

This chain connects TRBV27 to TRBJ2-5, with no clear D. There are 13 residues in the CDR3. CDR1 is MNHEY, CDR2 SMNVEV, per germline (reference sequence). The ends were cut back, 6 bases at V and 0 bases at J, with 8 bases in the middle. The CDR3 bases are TGTGCCAGCAGCCGACTGAACCAAGAGACCCAGTACTTC. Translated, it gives CASSRLNQETQYF.

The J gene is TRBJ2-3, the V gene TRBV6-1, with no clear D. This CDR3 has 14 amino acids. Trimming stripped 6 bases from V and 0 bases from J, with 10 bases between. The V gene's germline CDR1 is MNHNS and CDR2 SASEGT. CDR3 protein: CASRTLGSTDTQYF. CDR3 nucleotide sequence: TGTGCCAGCAGGACCCTAGGAAGCACAGATACGCAGTATTTT.

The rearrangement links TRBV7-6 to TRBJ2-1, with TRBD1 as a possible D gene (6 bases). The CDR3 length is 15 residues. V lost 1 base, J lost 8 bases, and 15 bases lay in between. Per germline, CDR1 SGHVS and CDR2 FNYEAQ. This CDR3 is CASSLGGGKSDEQFF. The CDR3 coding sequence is TGTGCCAGCAGCTTAGGAGGGGGAAAGTCCGATGAGCAGTTCTTC.

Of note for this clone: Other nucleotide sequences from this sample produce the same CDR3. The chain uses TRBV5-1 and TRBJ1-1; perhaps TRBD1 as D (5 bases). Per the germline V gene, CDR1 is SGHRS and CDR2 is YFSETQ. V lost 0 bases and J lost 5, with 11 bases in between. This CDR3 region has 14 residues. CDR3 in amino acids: CASSLAGGGTEAFF. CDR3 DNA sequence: TGCGCCAGCAGCTTGGCTGGGGGGGGGACTGAAGCTTTCTTT.

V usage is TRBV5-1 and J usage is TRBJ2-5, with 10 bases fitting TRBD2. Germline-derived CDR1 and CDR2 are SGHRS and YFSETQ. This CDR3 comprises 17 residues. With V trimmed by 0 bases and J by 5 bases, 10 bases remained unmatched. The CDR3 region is CASSLGSSGRAGETQYF. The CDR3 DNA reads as TGCGCCAGCAGCTTGGGTTCGAGCGGGAGGGCCGGCGAGACCCAGTACTTC.

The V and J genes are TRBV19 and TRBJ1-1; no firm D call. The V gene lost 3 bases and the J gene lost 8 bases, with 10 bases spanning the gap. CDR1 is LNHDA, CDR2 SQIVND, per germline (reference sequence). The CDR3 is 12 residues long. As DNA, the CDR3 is TGTGCCAGTAGTATGCGAGGATTCGAAGCTTTCTTT. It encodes CASSMRGFEAFF.

In DNA form, the CDR3 reads TGTGCCAGTAGAGGACTAACTAATGAAAAACTGTTTTTT. It specifies CASRGLTNEKLFF. V and J are TRBV19 and TRBJ1-4; D not resolved. The CDR3 extends over 13 amino acids. The germline CDR1 and CDR2 sequences are LNHDA and SQIVND (reference sequence). V was pared by 6 bases and J by 1 base, with 6 bases between. Supplemented by reference TRBV19 and TRBJ1-4, the full variable domain reads DGGITQSPKYLFRKEGQNVTLSCEQNLNHDAMYWYRQDPGQGLRLIYYSQIVNDFQKGDIAEGYSVSREKKESFPLTVTSAQKNPTAFYLCASRGLTNEKLFFGSGTQLSVL.

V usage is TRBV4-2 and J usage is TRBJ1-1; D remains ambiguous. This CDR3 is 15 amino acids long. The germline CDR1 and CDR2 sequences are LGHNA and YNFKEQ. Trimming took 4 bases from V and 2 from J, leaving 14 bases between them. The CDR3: CASSPREGINTEAFF. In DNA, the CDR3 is TGTGCCAGCAGCCCACGGGAAGGGATCAACACTGAAGCTTTCTTT.

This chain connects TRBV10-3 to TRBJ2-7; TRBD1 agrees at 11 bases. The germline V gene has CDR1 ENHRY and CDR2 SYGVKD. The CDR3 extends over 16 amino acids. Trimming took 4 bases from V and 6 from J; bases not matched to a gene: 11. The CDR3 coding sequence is TGTGCCATCAGTGGACCGTTAGGACAGGGGGCTGGCGAGCAGTACTTC. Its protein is CAISGPLGQGAGEQYF.

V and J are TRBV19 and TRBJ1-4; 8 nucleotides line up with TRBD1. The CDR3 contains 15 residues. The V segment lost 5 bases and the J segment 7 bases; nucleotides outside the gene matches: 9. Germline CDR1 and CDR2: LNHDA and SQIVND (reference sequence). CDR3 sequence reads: CASSPSDRVSEKLFF. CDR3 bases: TGTGCCAGTAGTCCCTCGGACAGGGTCAGTGAAAAACTGTTTTTT.

CDR3 loop: CASSSMGADSNQPQHF. The DNA for the CDR3 is TGTGCCAGCAGCTCCATGGGGGCAGATAGCAATCAGCCCCAGCATTTT. This chain uses TRBV7-8 with TRBJ1-5; possible D gene TRBD1, 6 bases. The CDR3 length is 16 residues. Trimming cost V 4 bases and J 0 bases, with 13 bases left between them. Germline V gene data show CDR1 as SGHVS and CDR2 as FQNEAQ.

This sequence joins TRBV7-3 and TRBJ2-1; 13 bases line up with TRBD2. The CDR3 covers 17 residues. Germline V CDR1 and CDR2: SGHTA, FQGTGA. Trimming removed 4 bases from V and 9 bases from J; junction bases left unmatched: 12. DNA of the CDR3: TGTGCCAGCAGCTCCTTAGGACTAGCGGGAGTTTACGGTGAGCAGTTCTTC. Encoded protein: CASSSLGLAGVYGEQFF.

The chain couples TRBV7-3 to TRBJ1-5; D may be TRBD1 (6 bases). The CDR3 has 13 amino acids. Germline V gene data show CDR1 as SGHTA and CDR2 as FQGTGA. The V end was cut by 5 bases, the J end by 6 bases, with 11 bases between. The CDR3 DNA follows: TGTGCCAGCAGCCCGCAGGGGTGTCAGCCCCAGCATTTT. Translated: CASSPQGCQPQHF.

CDR3: CASSEAWDRGQGGYTF. The CDR3, as DNA: TGTGCCAGCAGTGAAGCCTGGGACAGGGGGCAGGGTGGCTACACCTTC. The J gene is TRBJ1-2, the V gene TRBV2, with 12 nucleotides matching TRBD1. The germline V gene has CDR1 SNHLY and CDR2 FYNNEI. J was trimmed by 7 bases and V by 0 bases; bases with no gene match: 6. The CDR3 has 16 residues. Filled out from reference TRBV2 and TRBJ1-2, the complete variable domain reads EPEVTQTPSHQVTQMGQEVILRCVPISNHLYFYWYRQILGQKVEFLVSFYNNEISEKSEIFDDQFSVERPDGSNFTLKIRSTKLEDSAMYFCASSEAWDRGQGGYTFGSGTRLTVV.

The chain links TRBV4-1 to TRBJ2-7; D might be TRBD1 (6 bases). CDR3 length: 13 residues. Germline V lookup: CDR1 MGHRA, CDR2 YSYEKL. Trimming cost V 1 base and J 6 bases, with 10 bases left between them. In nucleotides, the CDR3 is TGCGCCAGCAGCCAAGGAACAGGGACCGAGCAGTACTTC. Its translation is CASSQGTGTEQYF.

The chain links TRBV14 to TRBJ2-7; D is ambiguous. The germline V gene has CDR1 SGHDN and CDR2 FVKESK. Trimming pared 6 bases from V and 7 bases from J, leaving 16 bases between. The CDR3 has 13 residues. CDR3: CASSQTGLGEQYF. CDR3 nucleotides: TGTGCCAGCAGTCAAACGGGTCTAGGAGAGCAGTACTTC.

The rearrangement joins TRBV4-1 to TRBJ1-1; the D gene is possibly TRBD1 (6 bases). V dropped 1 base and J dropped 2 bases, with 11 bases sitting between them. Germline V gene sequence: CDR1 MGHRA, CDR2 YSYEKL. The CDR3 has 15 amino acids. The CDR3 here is CASSQVGGVNTEAFF. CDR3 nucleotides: TGCGCCAGCAGCCAAGTAGGGGGGGTTAACACTGAAGCTTTCTTT.